This T cell receptor beta chain was sequenced in a study of chemoradiotherapy in HPV16-positive cancers. TCRdb's table, derived via immunoSEQ multiplex PCR, lists solely in-frame clones and lacks some. The table lists thousands of clones, 77% of them singletons. Germline CDR1 and CDR2: SGHNT and YENEEA. The V gene lost 5 bases and the J gene lost 4 bases, with 10 bases spanning the gap. The CDR3 is made up of 13 amino acids. The sample was gathered from a patient who underwent chemoradiotherapy. The genes are TRBV11-3 and TRBJ2-3; D call uncertain. The sequence came from a human donor with HPV-associated anogenital cancer. The CDR3 reads CASSPSPADTQYF. DNA of the CDR3: TGTGCCAGCAGCCCCTCCCCCGCAGATACGCAGTATTTT.